This entry concerns a single T cell receptor beta chain. Its antigen remains unidentified. The germline V gene has CDR1 SEHNR and CDR2 FQNEAQ (reference sequence). The length of the CDR3 is 16 residues. Trimming pared 0 bases from V and 2 bases from J, leaving 14 bases between. Use of 60 Vbeta and 13 Jbeta primers characterized the PCR. Produced via immunoSEQ multiplex PCR; TCRdb's table is partial and in-frame only. The sample includes some 100,000 clones, roughly four fifths seen only once; the top ten take 15% to 20%. The sample comes from a study of cytomegalovirus exposure and HLA in healthy donors. General study findings and limits: Of the V segments, some could not be distinguished, including TRBV6-2 and TRBV6-3, and were excluded. In a later analysis, TCR beta V- and J-gene trimming was associated with a missense DCLRE1C variant.

Material: PBMCs. The rearrangement joins TRBV7-9 to TRBJ2-7, with TRBD2 as a possible D gene (5 bases). This TCR derives from a man between 45 and 60 years old in good health and CMV-seropositive. DNA of the CDR3: TGTGCCAGCAGCTTAGCGTCGGGATTACTTACCTACGAGCAGTACTTC. This gives the protein CASSLASGLLTYEQYF.